These 25 T cell receptor beta chains came from one sample sequenced in a study of regulatory T cells in long-lasting Graves disease. Time point meaning: newly diagnosed GD, antithyroid drugs for less than 3 months. Isolated PBMC RNA provided the starting material for the TCR library. For TCR beta, libraries came from iRepertoire HTBI primers and Arm-PCR of CDR3 regions. Via MiXCR, TCRdb re-called the multiplex PCR reads, giving one row per CDR3 protein. The repertoire holds 350,000 to 400,000 distinct CDR3 sequences, with less than 20% as singletons. Source: peripheral blood mononuclear cells (PBMCs), taken at new diagnosis, from a patient treated with antithyroid drugs. The receptors come from a female donor with Graves disease.

This clonotype has a handful of counts. The gene calls are TRBV9 and TRBJ2-3, with 9 bases fitting TRBD1. The germline V gene has CDR1 SGDLS and CDR2 YYNGEE. Losses at the gene ends were 3 bases for V and 2 bases for J; bases not matched to a gene: 10. The CDR3 contains 17 residues. The CDR3 is CASSAGTGRENTDTQYF. CDR3 bases: TGTGCCAGCAGCGCCGGGACAGGGCGGGAGAACACAGATACGCAGTATTTT.

This clonotype was observed many times. The rearrangement links TRBV7-9 to TRBJ2-7; unclear D gene. The germline V gene encodes CDR1 SEHNR and CDR2 FQNEAQ (reference sequence). This CDR3 is built from 14 residues. V shed 2 bases and J shed 2 bases, with 10 bases lying between them. CDR3 nucleotides: TGTGCCAGCAGCTTAACAGCCAATACCTACGAGCAGTACTTC. This gives the protein CASSLTANTYEQYF. The variable domain in full, completed from reference TRBV7-9 and TRBJ2-7, reads DTGVSQNPRHKITKRGQNVTFRCDPISEHNRLYWYRQTLGQGPEFLTYFQNEAQLEKSRLLSDRFSAERPKGSFSTLEIQRTEQGDSAMYLCASSLTANTYEQYFGPGTRLTVT.

This clonotype occurred many times. The chain employs TRBV12-3 or TRBV12-4 and TRBJ2-3; TRBD1 agrees at 8 bases. The junction had 4 bases not matched to a gene; V was cut back by 5 bases and J by 3 bases. This CDR3 has 14 residues. CDR3 bases: TGTGCCAGCAGTCGGACAGGGCAGACAGATACGCAGTATTTT. Protein: CASSRTGQTDTQYF.

The chain combines TRBV7-3 with TRBJ2-2; 8 bases align to TRBD1. Germline CDR1 reads SGHTA; CDR2 reads FQGTGA. V gave up 5 bases and J gave up 3 bases; unmatched junction bases: 5. The CDR3 extends over 15 amino acids. The CDR3 coding sequence is TGTGCCAGCAGCCATTCAGGGGGCCACACCGGGGAGCTGTTTTTT. It specifies CASSHSGGHTGELFF.

This clonotype showed up just a few times. The rearrangement links TRBV27 to TRBJ1-2; the D gene is possibly TRBD1 (6 bases). Germline values: CDR1 MNHEY, CDR2 SMNVEV (reference sequence). CDR3 length equals 11 residues. This CDR3 is CAIKWGHGYTF. The DNA for the CDR3 is TGTGCTATCAAATGGGGGCATGGCTACACCTTC.

The table lists this clonotype with many counts. The CDR3: CASSQVTSNSPLHF. The CDR3, as DNA: TGCGCCAGCAGCCAAGTTACGTCTAATTCACCCCTCCACTTT. V usage is TRBV4-3 and J usage is TRBJ1-6, with D uncertain. Per the germline V gene, CDR1 is LGHNA and CDR2 is YSLEER. The CDR3 is 14 residues long. V was pared by 1 base and J by 6 bases, with 7 bases between.

This clonotype was seen ten or more times. The chain joins TRBV4-1 to TRBJ1-2, with D perhaps TRBD1 (6 bases). Deletions cut 1 base from V and 0 bases from J, with 15 bases between. The CDR3 covers 17 residues. The V gene's germline CDR1 is MGHRA and CDR2 YSYEKL. For the CDR3, the DNA is TGCGCCAGCAGCCAAGGTTACGGACCAGGGGCTAACTATGGCTACACCTTC. Protein: CASSQGYGPGANYGYTF.

Many counts were recorded for this clonotype. The chain has TRBV9 and TRBJ1-2; 8 bases line up with TRBD1. This CDR3 has 17 amino acids. Germline CDR1 SGDLS, CDR2 YYNGEE. The V segment lost 3 bases and the J segment 2 bases; nucleotides outside the gene matches: 12. In DNA form, the CDR3 reads TGTGCCAGCAGCGCCGGACAGGGCACCTATCTCAACTATGGCTACACCTTC. Translated: CASSAGQGTYLNYGYTF.

This clonotype was observed at least ten times. The chain has TRBV6-2 or TRBV6-3 and TRBJ1-1; D gene ambiguous. CDR3 length equals 15 residues. Trimming shortened V by 6 bases and J by 0 bases, and 14 bases separated the two germline ends. Germline V gives CDR1 MNHEY, CDR2 SVGEGT. The CDR3 spells CASSAGGEMNTEAFF. The DNA for the CDR3 is TGTGCCAGCAGCGCTGGTGGAGAAATGAACACTGAAGCTTTCTTT.

The rearrangement joins TRBV12-3 or TRBV12-4 to TRBJ2-2, with 8 bases that match TRBD2. V shed 10 bases, J shed 7 bases, and the junction held 11 bases outside the gene matches. CDR3 length: 14 residues. This chain's CDR3 is CAIQERESDGELFF. CDR3 DNA: TGTGCCATCCAGGAGCGGGAGTCGGACGGGGAGCTGTTTTTT.

This clonotype was found many times. This rearrangement joins TRBV7-9 to TRBJ2-7, with D unclear. V was cut by 2 bases and J by 5 bases, with 10 bases left in between. Germline CDR1 is SEHNR and CDR2 is FQNEAQ (reference sequence). CDR3 length equals 13 residues. CDR3 loop: CASSLPPAHEQYF. CDR3 sequence (DNA): TGTGCCAGCAGCTTACCCCCCGCCCACGAGCAGTACTTC.

The chain is built from TRBV29-1 and TRBJ2-7; no reliable D call. CDR3 length: 14 amino acids. V was trimmed by 6 bases and J by 0 bases, leaving 15 bases between them. CDR1 is SQVTM, CDR2 ANQGSEA, per germline. The chain's CDR3 is CSVRMTSSSYEQYF. CDR3 DNA sequence: TGCAGCGTGAGGATGACGTCGAGCTCCTACGAGCAGTACTTC.

Notes on this clonotype: A much larger clone differs by one base, so this may be a read error. V is TRBV5-8 and J is TRBJ2-7, with unresolved D. CDR3 length: 11 residues. Germline CDR1 is SGHTS and CDR2 is YDEGEE. This CDR3 is CTSTPGVGQYF. Written as DNA, the CDR3 is TGTACCAGCACCCCAGGAGTAGGGCAGTACTTC.

This clonotype came up many times. The rearrangement links TRBV6-1 to TRBJ1-5; D gene unclear. CDR3 size: 15 residues. V gave up 7 bases and J gave up 3 bases, with 16 bases separating them. The germline CDR1 and CDR2 sequences are MNHNS and SASEGT. The CDR3 sequence is CASTKIPGANQPQHF. DNA of the CDR3: TGTGCCAGCACTAAGATCCCCGGAGCCAATCAGCCCCAGCATTTT.

The V gene is TRBV2, the J gene TRBJ2-7; 8 positions match TRBD1. Germline V CDR1 and CDR2: SNHLY, FYNNEI. The CDR3 totals 14 residues. The V gene end was trimmed by 6 bases and the J gene end by 6 bases; junction bases not matched to a gene: 10. The CDR3 region is CASRPTDRGGEQYF. Written as DNA, the CDR3 is TGTGCCAGCAGACCAACAGACAGGGGAGGCGAGCAGTACTTC.

Concerning this clonotype itself: A much bigger clone sits one base away, suggesting this may be a read error. This chain connects TRBV6-2 or TRBV6-3 to TRBJ1-5; tentatively, D is TRBD1 (5 bases). Trimming shortened V by 8 bases and J by 2 bases, and 13 bases separated the two germline ends. Germline values: CDR1 MNHEY, CDR2 SVGEGT. The CDR3 covers 14 residues. The CDR3 DNA reads TGTGCCAGCTACCCTGGCAGGGGCAATCAGCCCCAGCATTTT. Its protein product is CASYPGRGNQPQHF.

This clonotype came up a few times. The chain joins TRBV7-6 to TRBJ1-6; TRBD1 might be the D (6 bases). The germline V and J ends were trimmed by 2 bases and 7 bases, with 12 bases remaining between them. The length of the CDR3 is 15 residues. Germline V gene data show CDR1 as SGHVS and CDR2 as FNYEAQ. CDR3 nucleotides: TGTGCCAGCAGCTTAAGGACAGCGATGAATTCACCCCTCCACTTT. This sequence encodes CASSLRTAMNSPLHF.

This chain links TRBV28 with TRBJ2-3, with D unresolved. V was shortened by 2 bases and J by 2 bases, with 11 bases between the two germline ends. The V gene's germline CDR1 is MDHEN and CDR2 SYDVKM. This CDR3 has 15 amino acids. The CDR3 protein is CASSLIHLNTDTQYF. Here the CDR3 DNA reads TGTGCCAGCAGTTTAATCCATTTGAACACAGATACGCAGTATTTT.

V usage is TRBV29-1 and J usage is TRBJ2-7, with D perhaps matching TRBD1 or TRBD2 (5 bases each). Germline CDR1 is SQVTM and CDR2 is ANQGSEA. This CDR3 is 12 amino acids long. V dropped 5 bases and J dropped 2 bases, with 10 bases sitting between them. The CDR3 coding sequence is TGCAGCGTTACGGGACCGACCTACGAGCAGTACTTC. It translates to CSVTGPTYEQYF.

J is TRBJ2-7 and V is TRBV28, with D possibly TRBD2 on 7 matching bases. V dropped 7 bases and J dropped 7 bases, with 23 bases sitting between them. Germline loops: CDR1 MDHEN, CDR2 SYDVKM. The CDR3 runs 15 residues. CDR3 in amino acids: CASKERGRGGGEQYF. The CDR3 nucleotides are TGTGCCAGCAAAGAAAGGGGTCGGGGAGGGGGGGAGCAGTACTTC.

This clonotype was detected ten times or more. This chain links TRBV20-1 with TRBJ1-5; 10 bases match TRBD1. The V gene's germline CDR1 is DFQATT and CDR2 SNEGSKA (reference sequence). Losses at the gene ends were 4 bases for V and 6 bases for J; bases not matched to a gene: 6. The length of the CDR3 is 14 residues. The CDR3: CSATTGGPFQPQHF. The CDR3 DNA is TGCAGTGCTACGACAGGGGGCCCATTTCAGCCCCAGCATTTT.

The table lists this clonotype with many counts. V and J are TRBV27 and TRBJ2-7; perhaps TRBD1 as D (5 bases). The CDR3 spans 14 residues. Germline values: CDR1 MNHEY, CDR2 SMNVEV (reference sequence). V dropped 0 bases and J dropped 5 bases, with 11 bases sitting between them. This chain's CDR3 is CASSLSTGTHEQYF. The CDR3 nucleotides read TGTGCCAGCAGTTTATCCACAGGTACCCACGAGCAGTACTTC.

This clonotype was seen ten or more times. The rearrangement links TRBV7-2 to TRBJ2-5, with D uncertain. Germline V gene lookup returns CDR1 SGHTA and CDR2 FQGNSA. The CDR3 has 11 residues. Deletions cut 5 bases from V and 9 bases from J, with 10 bases between. The CDR3 sequence is CASSQRTAQYF. In DNA, the CDR3 is TGTGCCAGCAGCCAACGCACGGCCCAGTACTTC.

The gene calls are TRBV28 and TRBJ2-3, with D unclear. V shed 2 bases and J shed 1 base, with 13 bases lying between them. The CDR3 is 16 residues long. Per germline, CDR1 MDHEN and CDR2 SYDVKM. CDR3 protein: CASSLRRLRGTDTQYF. CDR3 DNA sequence: TGTGCCAGCAGTTTACGTCGGCTCCGCGGCACAGATACGCAGTATTTT.

The rearrangement links TRBV20-1 to TRBJ2-1, with TRBD2 identical over 8 bases. The CDR3 sequence is 15 residues long. Germline CDR1 is DFQATT and CDR2 is SNEGSKA (reference sequence). V was clipped by 5 bases and J by 8 bases; unmatched bases: 14. As DNA, the CDR3 is TGCAGTGCTCCCATCAGCGGGAGTGAGTTCGATGAGCAGTTCTTC. Its translation: CSAPISGSEFDEQFF.